This is a list of T cell receptor beta chains from one sample in a study of beta chain features in type 1 diabetes. Only in-frame clones appear in the TCRdb table, and some are missing; sequencing was by immunoSEQ multiplex PCR. The sample has fewer than 550,000 clones, over 9.5% seen once. The sequenced material came from naive CD4+ T cells from blood. The receptor source for this set is a woman aged 18-29 years in good health. Both conserved end residues are part of each CDR3. A D gene is named only where the DNA matches it firmly. Not every row has a clone size; where given, it reads once, few, many or a size class.

v_gene	abundance	d_gene	j_gene	CDR3nt	CDR3aa
TRBV29-1	-	TRBD1	TRBJ1-5	TGCAGAGCAGGGGGCTCCAATCAGCCCCAGCATTTT	CRAGGSNQPQHF
TRBV18	-	TRBD1	TRBJ1-5	TGTGCCAGCTCACCAGAAGGACAGGTCAATCAGCCCCAGCATTTT	CASSPEGQVNQPQHF
TRBV10-3	-	TRBD2	TRBJ2-7	TGTGCCATCAGGGAGCGGGAACCCGGGGGCGAGCAGTACTTC	CAIREREPGGEQYF
TRBV9	-	-	TRBJ2-3	TGTGCCAGCAGCGTAGTTTCAGGGCATACGCAGTATTTT	CASSVVSGHTQYF
TRBV7-2	few	-	TRBJ2-7	TGTGCCAGCAGCCGCTCGGACGTCTCCTACGAGCAGTACTTC	CASSRSDVSYEQYF
TRBV4-1	-	-	TRBJ2-2	TGCGCCAGCAGCCAAGGGGGACCGGACAGAGTAAGGAACACCGGGGAGCTGTTTTTT	CASSQGGPDRVRNTGELFF
TRBV29-1	-	TRBD1	TRBJ1-1	TGCAGCGTCCGGACCGACAGGGTGGATCGGGAAGCTTTCTTT	CSVRTDRVDREAFF
TRBV4-1	-	-	TRBJ1-5	TGCGCCAGCAGCCGAGGGACCGATCAGCCCCAGCATTTT	CASSRGTDQPQHF
TRBV2	few	TRBD1	TRBJ1-4	TGTGCCAGCAGTGCGGCGGGACACAGGGGAAAACTGTTTTTT	CASSAAGHRGKLFF
TRBV19	few	-	TRBJ2-5	TGTGCCAGTAGTCCCAACACCGTTGGTCATGCCCAGTACTTC	CASSPNTVGHAQYF
TRBV29-1	-	TRBD1	TRBJ2-5	TGCAGCGTAGCTGACAGGGTACAAGAGACCCAGTACTTC	CSVADRVQETQYF
TRBV30	-	-	TRBJ1-3	TGTGCCTGGAGTGCGACCCTCTCTGGAAACACCATATATTTT	CAWSATLSGNTIYF
TRBV5-4	-	-	TRBJ2-3	TGTGCCAGCAGCCAGGGACCACGCACAGATACGCAGTATTTT	CASSQGPRTDTQYF
TRBV30	few	-	TRBJ2-5	TGTGCCTGGGCCGAGTCGACGGGAGAGACCCAGTACTTC	CAWAESTGETQYF
TRBV21-1	-	-	TRBJ1-5	TGTGCCAGCAGCAGGACAGGGATGGGCAATCAGCCCCAGCATTTT	CASSRTGMGNQPQHF
TRBV5-1	few	-	TRBJ2-5	TGCGCCAGCAGCTTCGGGACACTACCTCTCCAAGAGACCCAGTACTTC	CASSFGTLPLQETQYF
TRBV11-3	-	-	TRBJ2-1	TGTGCCAGCAGCTTATTTCATGGGAGGCGCGGGGACAATGAGCAGTTCTTC	CASSLFHGRRGDNEQFF
TRBV7-2	-	-	TRBJ2-3	TGTGCCAGCAGCATGCCCGGGCTAGTCACAGATACGCAGTATTTT	CASSMPGLVTDTQYF
TRBV30	-	-	TRBJ2-7	TGTGCCTGGAGCCTCCGACGGAAGGCCCACGAGCAGTACTTC	CAWSLRRKAHEQYF
TRBV7-9	few	-	TRBJ2-5	TGTGCCAGCAGCTTAGGAGGGTGGGAGACCCAGTACTTC	CASSLGGWETQYF
TRBV15	few	-	TRBJ2-3	TGTGCCACCAGCAGAGATCCGGATAGCACAGATACGCAGTATTTT	CATSRDPDSTDTQYF
TRBV7-2	-	TRBD2	TRBJ2-5	TGTGCCAGCAGTTTAGCGGGAGGGGGAGAGACCCAGTACTTC	CASSLAGGGETQYF
TRBV10-3	-	-	TRBJ2-7	TGTGCCATCAGTGAGTACCCACCCTTCAGCTACGAGCAGTACTTC	CAISEYPPFSYEQYF
TRBV6-5	-	-	TRBJ1-5	TGTGCCAGCCGGTCGCTCGACAATCAGCCCCAGCATTTT	CASRSLDNQPQHF
TRBV7-6	-	-	TRBJ2-4	TGTGCCAGCAGCTTGGGGCCGTCGGTGAACATTCAGTACTTC	CASSLGPSVNIQYF
TRBV4-1	few	-	TRBJ2-5	TGCGCCAGCAGTCGATACACCGACCAAGAGACCCAGTACTTC	CASSRYTDQETQYF
TRBV4-2	-	TRBD1	TRBJ2-3	TGTGCCAGCAGCTATCCGGGACAGGGCCACCGCAGCTTCAGCACAGATACGCAGTATTTT	CASSYPGQGHRSFSTDTQYF
TRBV6-6	-	-	TRBJ1-4	TGTGCCAGCAGTTACCGGCGGGGGGCGGGTGAAAAACTGTTTTTT	CASSYRRGAGEKLFF
TRBV7-9	-	TRBD1	TRBJ2-7	TGTGCCAGCAGCGAGGGACAGCTTTTTGAGCAGTACTTC	CASSEGQLFEQYF
TRBV4-3	-	TRBD2	TRBJ2-1	TGCGCCAGCAGCCAAGATTACGGGCTAGCGGGAAAAGCAGTTTCCTACAATGAGCAGTTCTTC	CASSQDYGLAGKAVSYNEQFF
TRBV7-3	few	TRBD2	TRBJ2-7	TGTGCCAGCAGCCCGCTAGCGGGAGCGACGAACGAGCAGTACTTC	CASSPLAGATNEQYF
TRBV30	few	-	TRBJ1-2	TGTGCCTGGAGAGACAGTAACTATGGCTACACCTTC	CAWRDSNYGYTF
TRBV18	few	-	TRBJ2-5	TGTGCCAGCTCGGACAGTCGGCCGTCGGAGACCCAGTACTTC	CASSDSRPSETQYF
TRBV7-9	-	TRBD1	TRBJ1-1	TGTGCCAGCAGCCCTGACTTTTGGACAGGTTCGAGGTCGAACACTGAAGCTTTCTTT	CASSPDFWTGSRSNTEAFF
TRBV4-1	few	-	TRBJ2-4	TGCGCCAGCAGCCAAGGTGAAATAGCCAAAAACATTCAGTACTTC	CASSQGEIAKNIQYF
TRBV11-2	-	-	TRBJ2-7	TGTGCCAGCAGCTCCTCACCGAGGGGAAAGCAGTACTTC	CASSSSPRGKQYF
TRBV23-1	few	-	TRBJ2-5	TGCGCCAGCAGCCCAAGGACGGCAACACCCGACGAGACCCAGTACTTC	CASSPRTATPDETQYF
TRBV7-3	few	TRBD2	TRBJ2-4	TGTGCCAGCAGCTTAGGGCCAGGGAGGGCTAAAAACATTCAGTACTTC	CASSLGPGRAKNIQYF
TRBV23-1	-	-	TRBJ2-2	TGCGCCAGCAGTCATAAGGGATTTGGGACCGGGGAGCTGTTTTTT	CASSHKGFGTGELFF
TRBV29-1	-	-	TRBJ2-2	TGCAGCGTTGGACAGGTGGTCGCCGGGGAGCTGTTTTTT	CSVGQVVAGELFF
TRBV5-4	-	TRBD1	TRBJ2-5	TGTGCCAGCAGCCCGGGACAGTCTTATCAGACCCAGTACTTC	CASSPGQSYQTQYF
TRBV7-2	-	TRBD2	TRBJ2-5	TGTGCCACCATGACTAGCGGGAGGGCCGAGACCCAGTACTTC	CATMTSGRAETQYF
TRBV7-2	-	TRBD1	TRBJ1-2	TGTGCCAGCAGCTCCTCGACAGGGGGCCCTAACTATGGCTACACCTTC	CASSSSTGGPNYGYTF
TRBV7-9	few	-	TRBJ1-1	TGTGCCAGCAGCCGCATACCAGGACAAAGGAACACTGAAGCTTTCTTT	CASSRIPGQRNTEAFF
TRBV29-1	-	-	TRBJ1-1	TGCAGCGTTGCCCTGACAGTTAAGAACACTGAAGCTTTCTTT	CSVALTVKNTEAFF